The rows below give T cell receptor beta chains drawn from one sample of a study of shared clonotypes between healthy human individuals. Only in-frame clones appear in the TCRdb table, and some are missing; sequencing was by immunoSEQ multiplex PCR. The table has over a million clones, around 98.5% seen once. What was sequenced was naive CD4+ T cells sorted from blood. All receptors come from a man younger than 40 in good health. Both conserved end residues are part of each CDR3. The D gene is left open where the match is weak. The size field is filled for only some rows; it gives once, few, many or a size class.

>TRBD2|.|TRBJ2-1|TRBV10-2
TGCGCCAGCAGCGGGACTAGCGGGTCCTACAATGAGCAGTTCTTC
CASSGTSGSYNEQFF
>TRBD2|.|TRBJ2-1|TRBV27
TGTGCCAGCAGTTTAATAAGGCGGGAGGGCCTCTTCTTC
CASSLIRREGLFF
>.|once|TRBJ1-1|TRBV19
TGTGCCAGTAGTACCAACACAAACACTGAAGCTTTCTTT
CASSTNTNTEAFF
>.|once|TRBJ1-1|TRBV5-1
TGCGCCAGCTCCCGTGTCCGGTTGAACACTGAAGCTTTCTTT
CASSRVRLNTEAFF
>.|once|TRBJ2-7|TRBV28
TGTGCCAGCAGTCTGCCGGGACCGAAGAACTACGAGCAGTACTTC
CASSLPGPKNYEQYF
>.|.|TRBJ1-4|TRBV7-9
TGTGCCAGCACCCTCCGGCCCGGGGAAAAACTGTTTTTT
CASTLRPGEKLFF
>TRBD2|.|TRBJ2-1|TRBV11-2
TGTGCCAGCAGCTCACTAGCGGGAGTGATTAATGAGCAGTTCTTC
CASSSLAGVINEQFF
>.|.|TRBJ1-2|TRBV5-6
TGTGCCAGCAGCCCAAGACAGTTATCTAACTATGGCTACACCTTC
CASSPRQLSNYGYTF
>.|.|TRBJ1-5|TRBV5-1
TGCGCCAGCAGCTTGGCCCCAGGCAATCAGCCCCAGCATTTT
CASSLAPGNQPQHF
>TRBD2|.|TRBJ2-5|TRBV20-1
TGCAGTGCTTCGGGGGGGCAGACCCAGTACTTC
CSASGGQTQYF
>.|.|TRBJ1-1|TRBV7-9
TGTGCCAGCAGCTCCCCCCCGACGGGTGACACTGAAGCTTTCTTT
CASSSPPTGDTEAFF
>TRBD1|.|TRBJ1-1|TRBV4-2
TGTGCCAGCAGCCGAGAGACAGGGACTGATGAAGCTTTCTTT
CASSRETGTDEAFF
>.|.|TRBJ2-7|TRBV5-1
TGCGCCAGCAGCCCCCGGGACAACTCCTACGAGCAGTACTTC
CASSPRDNSYEQYF
>TRBD1|.|TRBJ2-2|TRBV27
TGTGCCAGCAGCTTCTACCGGGACAGCTTCACCGGGGAGCTGTTTTTT
CASSFYRDSFTGELFF
>.|.|TRBJ1-3|TRBV28
TGTGCCAGCAGTTTAGATAGTAGGGGGAGTGGAAACACCATATATTTT
CASSLDSRGSGNTIYF
>TRBD1|.|TRBJ2-7|TRBV19
TGTGCCAGTAGTCGGGACAGGGAAATCTACGAGCAGTACTTC
CASSRDREIYEQYF
>.|.|TRBJ2-2|TRBV5-1
TGCGCCAGCAGCTTGGAAGGGTTAAACACCGGGGAGCTGTTTTTT
CASSLEGLNTGELFF
>TRBD2|.|TRBJ2-1|TRBV5-1
TGCGCCAGCAGCTTGGTACCTAGCGGGACCCCCGAGCAGTTCTTC
CASSLVPSGTPEQFF
>.|.|TRBJ2-1|TRBV15
TGTGCCACCAGCAGAGATTTCAATGAGCAGTTCTTC
CATSRDFNEQFF
>.|.|TRBJ2-2|TRBV18
TGTGCCAGCTCACTTGGGACTCAGAACACCGGGGAGCTGTTTTTT
CASSLGTQNTGELFF
>.|once|TRBJ1-1|TRBV5-4
TGTGCCAGCAGCTTAGGCGGGACCGCGAACACTGAAGCTTTCTTT
CASSLGGTANTEAFF
>TRBD1|.|TRBJ2-1|TRBV10-1
TGCGCCAGCAGCCCCATGCGCGGACAGGGGGGCAATGAGCAGTTCTTC
CASSPMRGQGGNEQFF
>.|.|TRBJ1-2|TRBV27
TGTGCCAGCAGTCCCTGGGGCGGTGGGACACCTCATATGAACTATGGCTACACCTTC
CASSPWGGGTPHMNYGYTF
>.|.|TRBJ1-4|TRBV28
TGTGCCAGCATCACCGGCGGGGGAGATGAAAAACTGTTTTTT
CASITGGGDEKLFF
>.|.|TRBJ2-7|TRBV5-5
TGTGCCAGCAGCTTGCCCGGGGGTCCTAGGGAGCAGTACTTC
CASSLPGGPREQYF
>TRBD1|.|TRBJ2-3|TRBV29-1
TGCAGCGGTGGGACAGGGGGCACAGATACGCAGTATTTT
CSGGTGGTDTQYF
>.|.|TRBJ1-5|TRBV28
TGTGCCAGCAGCCGATCGGGAGGGGGAAGTCGGCCCCAGCATTTT
CASSRSGGGSRPQHF
>.|.|TRBJ2-7|TRBV28
TGTGCCAGCAGTTCCAACTACGAGCAGTACTTC
CASSSNYEQYF
>.|.|TRBJ2-6|TRBV30
TGTGCCTGGAGTGTACCTAATAAGCCTGGGGCCAACGTCCTGACTTTC
CAWSVPNKPGANVLTF
>.|once|TRBJ1-5|TRBV7-8
TGTGCCAGCAGTCCTAGCAGGGTTGTGTATAGCAATCAGCCCCAGCATTTT
CASSPSRVVYSNQPQHF
>.|.|TRBJ2-3|TRBV2
TGTGCCAGCAGTTACTCATCCAAAGAAGGGGGGTGGGGTACAGATACGCAGTATTTT
CASSYSSKEGGWGTDTQYF
>TRBD2|.|TRBJ2-1|TRBV11-2
TGTGCCAGCAGCAAGATTGACACGGGAGGGTTCAATGAGCAGTTCTTC
CASSKIDTGGFNEQFF
>TRBD1|.|TRBJ1-5|TRBV19
TGTGCCAGTGTACAACCCGGACAGGGGAGGCAGCCCCAGCATTTT
CASVQPGQGRQPQHF
>TRBD2|.|TRBJ2-2|TRBV14
TGTGCCAGCAGCCCCCGACTAGCGGGAACCGGGGAGCTGTTTTTT
CASSPRLAGTGELFF
>.|.|TRBJ2-5|TRBV11-3
TGTGCCAGCAGCTTAGGACACGGAGAGACCCAGTACTTC
CASSLGHGETQYF
>TRBD2|.|TRBJ2-3|TRBV5-4
TGTGCCAGCAGCATCGGACTAGCGGGAGTAGATACGCAGTATTTT
CASSIGLAGVDTQYF
>TRBD1|.|TRBJ1-5|TRBV7-2
TGTGCCAGCAGCTTGGGACAGAGCAATCAGCCCCAGCATTTT
CASSLGQSNQPQHF
>.|.|TRBJ2-1|TRBV25-1
TGTGCCACCCGGGGGGCGGGATCAGTGAATGAGCAGTTCTTC
CATRGAGSVNEQFF
>TRBD2|.|TRBJ2-7|TRBV7-2
TGTGCCAGCAGCTTTCCCGGGGGGAGGCAGTACTTC
CASSFPGGRQYF
>.|.|TRBJ2-6|TRBV19
TGTGCCAGTAGTTCGGGGGCCAACGTCCTGACTTTC
CASSSGANVLTF
>.|.|TRBJ1-2|TRBV7-9
TGTGCCAGCAGCCCCGTGGCAGGGAAAAGCTATGGCTACACCTTC
CASSPVAGKSYGYTF
>.|.|TRBJ2-7|TRBV11-2
TGTGCCAGCAGCCTCTTAGGTCGAAACCCTCTCTACGAGCAGTACTTC
CASSLLGRNPLYEQYF
>.|.|TRBJ2-5|TRBV28
TGTGCCAGCACCCCTGGTCGGCGGTGGGAGACCCAGTACTTC
CASTPGRRWETQYF
>.|.|TRBJ2-7|TRBV5-4
TGTGCCAGCAGCTTGGGAATAGGGGGCTACGAGCAGTACTTC
CASSLGIGGYEQYF
>TRBD2|.|TRBJ2-1|TRBV2
TGTGCCAGCAGTGAAGACCTAGCGGGAGTTCAAGAGCAGTTCTTC
CASSEDLAGVQEQFF
>TRBD2|.|TRBJ2-1|TRBV5-4
TGTGCCAGCAGCTCTGGGACTAGCGGGAGATACTCCTACAATGAGCAGTTCTTC
CASSSGTSGRYSYNEQFF
>.|.|TRBJ1-5|TRBV6-5
TGTGCCAGCAGACCGATTGGTAGCAATCAGCCCCAGCATTTT
CASRPIGSNQPQHF
>.|once|TRBJ2-7|TRBV6-1
TGTGCCAGCACCCCACATACCCACTACGAGCAGTACTTC
CASTPHTHYEQYF
>.|.|TRBJ2-1|TRBV6-5
TGTGCCAGCAGACAACACAATGAGCAGTTCTTC
CASRQHNEQFF
>TRBD2|.|TRBJ2-7|TRBV2
TGTGCCAGCAGTGAAGCACAGGGGACTAGCTCGTACTTC
CASSEAQGTSSYF
>.|.|TRBJ2-7|TRBV5-6
TGTGCCAGCAGCTTGAAGGGGTTACACTACGAGCAGTACTTC
CASSLKGLHYEQYF
>.|.|TRBJ2-1|TRBV5-6
TGTGCCAGCAGCCGGACAGTGAATCGTGAGCAGTTCTTC
CASSRTVNREQFF
>.|.|TRBJ1-2|TRBV4-1
TGCGCCAGCAGCCAAGGACCTACTGAAAACTATGGCTACACCTTC
CASSQGPTENYGYTF
>.|.|TRBJ2-5|TRBV20-1
TGCAGTGCTAGGCTGGGGGAGACCCAGTACTTC
CSARLGETQYF